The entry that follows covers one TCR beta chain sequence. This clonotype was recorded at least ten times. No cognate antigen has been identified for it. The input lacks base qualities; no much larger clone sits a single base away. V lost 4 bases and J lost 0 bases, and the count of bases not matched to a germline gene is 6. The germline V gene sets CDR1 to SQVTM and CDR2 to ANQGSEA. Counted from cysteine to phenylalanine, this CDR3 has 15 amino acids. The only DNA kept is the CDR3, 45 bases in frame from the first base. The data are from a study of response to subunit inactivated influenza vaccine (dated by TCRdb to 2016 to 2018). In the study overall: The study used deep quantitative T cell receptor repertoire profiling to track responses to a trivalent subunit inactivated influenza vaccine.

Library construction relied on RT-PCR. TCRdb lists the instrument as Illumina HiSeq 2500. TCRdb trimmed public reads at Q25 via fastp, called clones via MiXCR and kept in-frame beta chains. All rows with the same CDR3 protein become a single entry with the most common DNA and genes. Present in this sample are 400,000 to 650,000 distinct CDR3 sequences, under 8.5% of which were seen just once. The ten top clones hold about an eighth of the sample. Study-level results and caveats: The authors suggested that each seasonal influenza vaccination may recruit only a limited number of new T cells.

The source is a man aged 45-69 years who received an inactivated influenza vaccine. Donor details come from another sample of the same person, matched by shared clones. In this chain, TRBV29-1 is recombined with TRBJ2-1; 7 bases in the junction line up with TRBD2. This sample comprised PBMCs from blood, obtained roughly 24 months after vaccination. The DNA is TGCAGCGTTGTTTTGGGGACTACCTCCTACAATGAGCAGTTCTTC. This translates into CSVVLGTTSYNEQFF.